This TCR beta chain was identified in a study of T cell responses to AZD1222 COVID-19 vaccine. Whole-study results and caveats: Donors skewed white British and female; clonal diversity was possibly underestimated.

CDR1 SNHLY and CDR2 FYNNEI come from the germline V gene. V dropped 7 bases and J dropped 4 bases, with 13 bases sitting between them. The CDR3 length is 13 residues. TCRdb keeps only in-frame clones here, not all; method: immunoSEQ multiplex PCR. The repertoire holds 150,000 to 200,000 clones, with around 92% as singletons. Comments on this clone: Its cognate antigen is unknown.

The rearrangement uses TRBV2 and TRBJ1-2, with no clear D. The receptor comes from an adult in good health. This material consisted of peripheral blood, taken on day 0 of MenACWY control vaccination. The CDR3 bases are TGTGCCAGCATAGAGCGGGTCATCTATGGCTACACCTTC. Its translation: CASIERVIYGYTF.